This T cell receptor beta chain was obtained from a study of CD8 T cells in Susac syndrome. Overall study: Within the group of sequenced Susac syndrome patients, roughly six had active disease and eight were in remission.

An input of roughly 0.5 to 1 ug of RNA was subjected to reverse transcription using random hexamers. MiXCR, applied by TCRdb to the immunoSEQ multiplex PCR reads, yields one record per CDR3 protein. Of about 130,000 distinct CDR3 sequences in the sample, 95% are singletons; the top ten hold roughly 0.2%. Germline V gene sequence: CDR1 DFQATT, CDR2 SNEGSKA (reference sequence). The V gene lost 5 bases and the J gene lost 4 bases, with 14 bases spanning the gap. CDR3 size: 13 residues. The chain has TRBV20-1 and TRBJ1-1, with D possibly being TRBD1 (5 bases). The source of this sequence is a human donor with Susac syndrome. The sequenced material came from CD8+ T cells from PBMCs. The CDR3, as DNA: TGCAGTGCTCCAAACTCAGGGCTCACTGAAGCTTTCTTT. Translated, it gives CSAPNSGLTEAFF.